The present entry profiles one T cell receptor beta chain with its context. The antigen is not known. Germline CDR1 SGHRS, CDR2 YFSETQ. The CDR3 covers 15 residues. After removal of 1 base from V and 2 bases from J, the junction contained 3 bases not matched to a gene. Primers included in the PCR were 60 Vbeta and 13 Jbeta primers. Using immunoSEQ multiplex PCR, the repertoire was profiled, and TCRdb retains in-frame clones only, with some absent. The table has around 76,000 clones, roughly 73% seen once; the top ten hold about 15%. This sample stems from a study of cytomegalovirus exposure and HLA in healthy donors. Study-level results: Some V segments (TRBV6-2 and TRBV6-3 among them) were excluded as indistinguishable.

This sequence originates from a woman in her 40s in good health and CMV-seropositive. The sample comprised PBMCs. This rearrangement joins TRBV5-1 to TRBJ2-5; TRBD2 agrees at 9 bases. CDR3 protein: CASSLKRGAQETQYF. In DNA form, the CDR3 reads TGCGCCAGCAGCTTGAAGCGGGGGGCGCAAGAGACCCAGTACTTC. The variable domain in full, with the rest retrieved from reference TRBV5-1 and TRBJ2-5, is KAGVTQTPRYLIKTRGQQVTLSCSPISGHRSVSWYQQTPGQGLQFLFEYFSETQRNKGNFPGRFSGRQFSNSRSEMNVSTLELGDSALYLCASSLKRGAQETQYFGPGTRLLVL.